Below are 27 T cell receptor beta chains sequenced from a single sample in a study of blood T cell repertoires in COVID-19. Measured with immunoSEQ multiplex PCR; TCRdb has only the in-frame clones, and not every one. The sample carries approximately 250,000 clones, over 80% recorded once. The sample comprised peripheral blood. The origin of the receptors is a woman between 40 and 55 years old who had recovered from COVID-19.

The V call is TRBV5-1, the J call TRBJ2-6; D is ambiguous. Germline V gene data show CDR1 as SGHRS and CDR2 as YFSETQ. The CDR3 totals 15 residues. V lost 4 bases and J lost 1, with 9 bases in between. The CDR3 region is CASSPSGSGANVLTF. The CDR3, as DNA: TGCGCCAGCAGCCCCTCCGGTTCTGGGGCCAACGTCCTGACTTTC.

This rearrangement joins TRBV2 to TRBJ2-1, with TRBD1 matching 8 bases. CDR3 length equals 14 residues. J lost 9 bases, V lost 6 bases, and 10 bases had no gene match. Germline V gene data show CDR1 as SNHLY and CDR2 as FYNNEI. This CDR3 reads CASRTVQGATEQFF. Written as DNA, the CDR3 is TGTGCCAGCAGGACAGTTCAGGGGGCTACTGAGCAGTTCTTC.

The chain carries TRBV11-2 and TRBJ2-3; TRBD1 matches 7 bases. The germline CDR1 and CDR2 sequences are SGHAT and FQNNGV. V lost 5 bases to trimming and J lost 7 bases; unmatched junction nucleotides: 12. CDR3 length: 15 residues. For the CDR3, the DNA is TGTGCCAGCAGCAGACAGGGCTCCGCTGTGAATACGCAGTATTTT. Protein: CASSRQGSAVNTQYF.

This rearrangement joins TRBV9 to TRBJ2-5; possibly TRBD1 for D (6 bases). Trimming took 4 bases from V and 4 from J, leaving 17 bases between them. Germline V gene sequence: CDR1 SGDLS, CDR2 YYNGEE. The CDR3 extends over 15 amino acids. In DNA, the CDR3 is TGTGCCAGCAGCCTACAGGGCGGGTTAAGAGAGACCCAGTACTTC. Protein product: CASSLQGGLRETQYF.

This chain connects TRBV6-2 or TRBV6-3 to TRBJ2-3; TRBD1 might be the D (6 bases). In germline, CDR1 is MNHEY, CDR2 SVGEGT. This CDR3 is 13 amino acids long. Trimming pared 6 bases from V and 4 bases from J, leaving 11 bases between. The CDR3 region has the DNA TGTGCCAGCAGCTTGGGACACGCAGATACGCAGTATTTT. Amino acids: CASSLGHADTQYF.

The chain couples TRBV10-3 to TRBJ2-1; TRBD2 matches 15 bases. The CDR3 has 14 residues. V lost 7 bases to trimming and J lost 6 bases; unmatched junction nucleotides: 1. Germline V gene sequence: CDR1 ENHRY, CDR2 SYGVKD. The CDR3 protein is CAITGLAGGNEQFF. CDR3 nucleotide sequence: TGTGCCATCACGGGACTAGCGGGGGGCAATGAGCAGTTCTTC.

The V gene is TRBV28, the J gene TRBJ2-2, with TRBD2 identical over 7 bases. The V and J ends lost 6 bases and 8 bases, in that order; junction bases with no gene match: 12. Germline V lookup: CDR1 MDHEN, CDR2 SYDVKM. The CDR3 runs to 15 residues. The CDR3 DNA reads as TGTGCCAGCAGGTCCGGGGGGACTGGGGAAGGGGAGCTGTTTTTT. Translating gives CASRSGGTGEGELFF. Supplemented by reference TRBV28 and TRBJ2-2, the full variable domain reads DVKVTQSSRYLVKRTGEKVFLECVQDMDHENMFWYRQDPGLGLRLIYFSYDVKMKEKGDIPEGYSVSREKKERFSLILESASTNQTSMYLCASRSGGTGEGELFFGEGSRLTVL.

The chain couples TRBV6-6 to TRBJ1-4; D is perhaps TRBD1 (5 bases). This CDR3 is 20 amino acids long. Germline loops: CDR1 MNHNY, CDR2 SVGAGI (reference sequence). V was pared by 6 bases and J by 0 bases, with 26 bases between. The DNA for the CDR3 is TGTGCCAGCAGCCCCACCTTCGGTAACAGTCGGGGGGCAACTAATGAAAAACTGTTTTTT. Amino acid sequence: CASSPTFGNSRGATNEKLFF.

The chain links TRBV5-6 to TRBJ2-1; TRBD2 matches 7 bases. The CDR3 is made up of 13 amino acids. Trimming removed 2 bases from V and 7 bases from J; junction bases left unmatched: 3. Germline lookup yields CDR1 SGHDT and CDR2 YYEEEE. The CDR3 sequence is CASSFGLVNEQFF. The CDR3, as DNA: TGTGCCAGCAGCTTCGGACTAGTAAATGAGCAGTTCTTC.

This chain connects TRBV10-3 to TRBJ1-1, with D hard to call. The CDR3 runs 13 residues. V was trimmed by 4 bases and J by 4 bases, leaving 10 bases between them. The V gene's germline CDR1 is ENHRY and CDR2 SYGVKD. Written as DNA, the CDR3 is TGTGCCATCAGTGGTGCGGGAGGCACTGAAGCTTTCTTT. Translating gives CAISGAGGTEAFF.

This chain uses TRBV28 with TRBJ2-1; D unclear. V was pared by 6 bases and J by 2 bases, with 8 bases between. The CDR3 is 13 amino acids. Germline V gene sequence: CDR1 MDHEN, CDR2 SYDVKM. The CDR3 bases are TGTGCCAGCAGACGTTCGGCCTACAATGAGCAGTTCTTC. Protein: CASRRSAYNEQFF.

The V and J genes are TRBV4-1 and TRBJ1-3, with D possibly being TRBD1 (6 bases). CDR3 size: 15 residues. Looked up from germline, CDR1 is MGHRA and CDR2 is YSYEKL. Trimming cost V 2 bases and J 3 bases, with 11 bases left between them. CDR3 in DNA: TGCGCCAGCAGCCAACACGGACAGAATGGAAACACCATATATTTT. The encoded protein is CASSQHGQNGNTIYF.

The CDR3: CASSAGTSGTYNEQFF. The CDR3 DNA reads TGTGCCAGCAGCGCGGGGACTAGCGGAACCTACAATGAGCAGTTCTTC. This chain connects TRBV9 to TRBJ2-1; 11 nucleotides match TRBD2. The CDR3 is 16 residues long. The J segment lost 2 bases and the V segment lost 3 bases, leaving 4 bases of the junction unmatched. Germline V lookup: CDR1 SGDLS, CDR2 YYNGEE. Variable domain in full (rest from reference TRBV9 and TRBJ2-1): DSGVTQTPKHLITATGQRVTLRCSPRSGDLSVYWYQQSLDQGLQFLIQYYNGEERAKGNILERFSAQQFPDLHSELNLSSLELGDSALYFCASSAGTSGTYNEQFFGPGTRLTVL.

This chain links TRBV4-2 with TRBJ2-1; TRBD2 matches 11 bases. This CDR3 has 20 residues. Germline loops: CDR1 LGHNA, CDR2 YNFKEQ. V was clipped by 1 base and J by 2 bases; unmatched bases: 13. The CDR3 here is CASSQASTGRLAGTYNEQFF. Here the CDR3 DNA reads TGTGCCAGCAGCCAAGCGTCGACGGGCCGACTAGCGGGGACCTACAATGAGCAGTTCTTC.

CDR3 bases: TGTGCCAGCAGCCTCAGGTCAAATTCACCCCTCCACTTT. This translates into CASSLRSNSPLHF. The rearrangement uses TRBV5-8 and TRBJ1-6, with unresolved D. This CDR3 contains 13 residues. The ends were cut back, 4 bases at V and 7 bases at J, with 9 bases in the middle. CDR1 SGHTS and CDR2 YDEGEE come from the germline V gene.

V gene TRBV6-5 combines with J gene TRBJ2-7, with 7 bases aligning to TRBD2. This CDR3 is 14 amino acids long. The V segment lost 8 bases and the J segment 4 bases; nucleotides outside the gene matches: 11. CDR1 and CDR2 from the germline V gene are MNHEY and SVGAGI. The CDR3 nucleotides are TGTGCCAGCGGCGTGGGAGGGGCAGGGTACGAGCAGTACTTC. Translated, it gives CASGVGGAGYEQYF.

The chain carries TRBV11-2 and TRBJ2-3; perhaps TRBD1 as D (5 bases). The CDR3 is 14 amino acids. Germline loops: CDR1 SGHAT, CDR2 FQNNGV. V shed 5 bases and J shed 4 bases, with 13 bases lying between them. The DNA for the CDR3 is TGTGCCAGCAGCCCGATAGGGGTTTCAGATACGCAGTATTTT. It yields the protein CASSPIGVSDTQYF. Drawing the rest from reference TRBV11-2 and TRBJ2-3, the complete variable domain is EAGVAQSPRYKIIEKRQSVAFWCNPISGHATLYWYQQILGQGPKLLIQFQNNGVVDDSQLPKDRFSAERLKGVDSTLKIQPAKLEDSAVYLCASSPIGVSDTQYFGPGTRLTVL.

This clone was detected ten times or more. The chain employs TRBV28 and TRBJ1-5; D might be TRBD1 (6 bases). This CDR3 is built from 15 residues. Germline CDR1 and CDR2: MDHEN and SYDVKM. The V end was cut by 5 bases, the J end by 0 bases, with 11 bases between. CDR3 sequence (DNA): TGTGCCAGCAGTCTCAGGGGATATAGCAATCAGCCCCAGCATTTT. Its translation: CASSLRGYSNQPQHF.

In this sample, this clone turned up once. The chain is built from TRBV10-2 and TRBJ2-1; D not certain. This CDR3 comprises 13 residues. Germline V lookup: CDR1 WSHSY, CDR2 SAAADI. The V end was cut by 3 bases, the J end by 2 bases, with 5 bases between. The CDR3 is CASSDYPYNEQFF. The DNA of the CDR3 is TGCGCCAGCAGTGACTACCCCTACAATGAGCAGTTCTTC.

This chain links TRBV3-1 (or the pseudogene TRBV3-2) with TRBJ1-4, with D maybe TRBD1 (5 bases). Germline V gives CDR1 LGHDT, CDR2 YNNKEL (reference sequence). The length of the CDR3 is 15 residues. The V and J ends lost 3 bases and 2 bases respectively, with 10 bases between them. The CDR3 coding sequence is TGTGCCAGCAGCCAGGGGCGCTGGACTAATGAAAAACTGTTTTTT. Protein sequence: CASSQGRWTNEKLFF.

The chain uses TRBV5-5 and TRBJ1-2; no clear D gene. The CDR3 has 13 residues. V dropped 0 bases and J dropped 0 bases, with 3 bases sitting between them. Per the germline V gene, CDR1 is SGHKS and CDR2 is YYEKEE (reference sequence). The CDR3 reads CASSLGANYGYTF. The CDR3 DNA sequence: TGTGCCAGCAGCTTGGGCGCTAACTATGGCTACACCTTC.

This clone was found once. The rearrangement joins TRBV19 to TRBJ1-5; 9 nucleotides line up with TRBD1. The germline V gene has CDR1 LNHDA and CDR2 SQIVND (reference sequence). Unmatched junction bases numbered 6, after V lost 6 bases and J lost 9 bases. The CDR3 runs 13 residues. The chain's CDR3 is CASRDRGWGPQHF. The CDR3 DNA reads as TGTGCCAGTAGGGACAGGGGCTGGGGGCCCCAGCATTTT.

The J gene is TRBJ1-1, the V gene TRBV28, with D uncertain. Germline V lookup: CDR1 MDHEN, CDR2 SYDVKM. This CDR3 spans 13 amino acids. Trimming took 5 bases from V and 5 from J, leaving 12 bases between them. The CDR3 spells CASSHRRRTEAFF. CDR3 nucleotides: TGTGCCAGCAGTCATAGAAGGAGGACTGAAGCTTTCTTT.

The rearrangement links TRBV11-3 to TRBJ2-1; 7 nucleotides agree with TRBD1. Germline V CDR1 and CDR2: SGHNT, YENEEA. The CDR3 runs 16 residues. The J segment lost 0 bases and the V segment lost 4 bases, leaving 6 bases of the junction unmatched. The CDR3 reads CASSSLQGSSYNEQFF. The CDR3 DNA is TGTGCCAGCAGCTCCTTACAGGGGAGCTCCTACAATGAGCAGTTCTTC.

The gene calls are TRBV6-4 and TRBJ2-1; 10 bases match TRBD1. Germline V CDR1 and CDR2: MRHNA, SNTAGT. CDR3 length: 16 amino acids. Losses at the gene ends were 4 bases for V and 5 bases for J; bases not matched to a gene: 8. CDR3 nucleotides: TGTGCCAGCAGTGCCCTGACAGGGGGCGTCAACAATGAGCAGTTCTTC. Translation gives CASSALTGGVNNEQFF.

The chain uses TRBV4-1 and TRBJ2-3; D is unresolved. Germline loops: CDR1 MGHRA, CDR2 YSYEKL. V lost 2 bases to trimming and J lost 0 bases, with 15 bases between them. CDR3 length: 17 residues. The CDR3 is CASSQLSIQVSTDTQYF. Here the CDR3 DNA reads TGCGCCAGCAGCCAATTATCGATTCAGGTTAGCACAGATACGCAGTATTTT.

The CDR3 DNA reads as TGTGCCAGCAGCCAAGATCTTCGAGGGCAAGCTTTCTTT. It specifies CASSQDLRGQAFF. The chain employs TRBV14 and TRBJ1-1, with D hard to call. This CDR3 has 13 residues. The V and J ends lost 0 bases and 9 bases respectively, with 11 bases between them. CDR1 and CDR2 (germline): SGHDN, FVKESK. Full variable domain (rest looked up from reference TRBV14 and TRBJ1-1): EAGVTQFPSHSVIEKGQTVTLRCDPISGHDNLYWYRRVMGKEIKFLLHFVKESKQDESGMPNNRFLAERTGGTYSTLKVQPAELEDSGVYFCASSQDLRGQAFFGQGTRLTVV.